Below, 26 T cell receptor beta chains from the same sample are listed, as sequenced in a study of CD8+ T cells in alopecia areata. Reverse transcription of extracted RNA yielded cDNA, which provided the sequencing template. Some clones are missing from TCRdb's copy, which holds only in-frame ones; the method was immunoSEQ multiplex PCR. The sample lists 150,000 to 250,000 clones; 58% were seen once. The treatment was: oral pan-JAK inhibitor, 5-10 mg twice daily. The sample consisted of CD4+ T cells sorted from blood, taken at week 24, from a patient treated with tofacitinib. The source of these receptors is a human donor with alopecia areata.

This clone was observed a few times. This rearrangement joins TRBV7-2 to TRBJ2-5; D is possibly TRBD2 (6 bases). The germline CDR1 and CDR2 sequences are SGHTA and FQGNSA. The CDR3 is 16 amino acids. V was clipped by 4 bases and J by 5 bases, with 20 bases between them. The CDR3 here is CASSWSERGGEETQYF. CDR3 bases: TGTGCCAGCAGCTGGTCCGAACGGGGAGGTGAGGAGACCCAGTACTTC.

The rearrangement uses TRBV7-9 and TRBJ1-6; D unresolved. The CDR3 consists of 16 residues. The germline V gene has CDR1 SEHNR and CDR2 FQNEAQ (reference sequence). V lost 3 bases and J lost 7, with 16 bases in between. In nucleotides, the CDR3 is TGTGCCAGCAGCTTGGAGCCCCCTGGGAACAATTCACCCCTCCACTTT. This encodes CASSLEPPGNNSPLHF.

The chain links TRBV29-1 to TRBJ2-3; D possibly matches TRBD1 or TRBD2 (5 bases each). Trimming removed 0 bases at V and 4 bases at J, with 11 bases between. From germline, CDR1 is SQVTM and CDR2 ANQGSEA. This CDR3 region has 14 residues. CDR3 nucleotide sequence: TGCAGCGTTGAAGATCGAAGAGGGGCAGATACGCAGTATTTT. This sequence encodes CSVEDRRGADTQYF.

Here the CDR3 DNA reads TGTGCCATCAGTGTAGGGTCCAGCTCCTACAATGAGCAGTTCTTC. It specifies CAISVGSSSYNEQFF. The J gene is TRBJ2-1, the V gene TRBV10-3; no clear D. CDR3 length: 15 amino acids. V lost 4 bases and J 0 bases, leaving 10 bases between the germline ends. Germline loops: CDR1 ENHRY, CDR2 SYGVKD.

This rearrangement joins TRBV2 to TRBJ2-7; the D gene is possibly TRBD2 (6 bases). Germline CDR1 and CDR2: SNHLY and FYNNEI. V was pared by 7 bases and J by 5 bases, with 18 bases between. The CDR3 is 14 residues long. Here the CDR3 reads CASKIRLETHEQYF. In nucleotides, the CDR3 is TGTGCCAGCAAGATTCGACTAGAGACCCACGAGCAGTACTTC.

The CDR3 region is CASRATGGGEQYF. The CDR3, as DNA: TGTGCCAGCAGGGCAACAGGGGGCGGCGAGCAGTACTTC. The chain couples TRBV7-2 to TRBJ2-7; 9 nucleotides line up with TRBD1. V lost 6 bases, J lost 6 bases, and 6 bases stayed unmatched. Germline-derived CDR1 and CDR2 are SGHTA and FQGNSA. The CDR3 has 13 amino acids.

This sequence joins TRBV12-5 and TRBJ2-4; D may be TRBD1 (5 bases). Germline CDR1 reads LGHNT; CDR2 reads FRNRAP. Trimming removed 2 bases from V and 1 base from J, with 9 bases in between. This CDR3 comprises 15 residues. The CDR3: CASGLYRLAKNIQYF. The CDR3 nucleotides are TGTGCTAGTGGTTTGTACAGGTTGGCCAAAAACATTCAGTACTTC.

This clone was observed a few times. The CDR3 loop reads CASSPGWTGFSDTQYF. The CDR3 DNA sequence: TGTGCCAGCAGCCCGGGTTGGACAGGGTTTTCTGATACGCAGTATTTT. The rearrangement links TRBV5-8 to TRBJ2-3; 8 bases align to TRBD1. This CDR3 is 16 amino acids long. J was trimmed by 6 bases and V by 4 bases; bases with no gene match: 13. The germline gives CDR1 SGHTS, CDR2 YDEGEE.

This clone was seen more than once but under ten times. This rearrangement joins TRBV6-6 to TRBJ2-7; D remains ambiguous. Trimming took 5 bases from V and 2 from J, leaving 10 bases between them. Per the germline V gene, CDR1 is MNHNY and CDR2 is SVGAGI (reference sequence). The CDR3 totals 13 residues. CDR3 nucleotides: TGTGCCAGCAGTCTTACTGGGGCCTACGAGCAGTACTTC. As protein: CASSLTGAYEQYF.

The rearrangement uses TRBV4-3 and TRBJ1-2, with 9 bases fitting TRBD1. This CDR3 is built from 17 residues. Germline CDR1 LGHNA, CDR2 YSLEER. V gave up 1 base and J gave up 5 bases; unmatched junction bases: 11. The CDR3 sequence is CASSQGPAGTGIYGYTF. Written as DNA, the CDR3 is TGCGCCAGCAGCCAAGGCCCCGCCGGGACAGGGATTTATGGCTACACCTTC.

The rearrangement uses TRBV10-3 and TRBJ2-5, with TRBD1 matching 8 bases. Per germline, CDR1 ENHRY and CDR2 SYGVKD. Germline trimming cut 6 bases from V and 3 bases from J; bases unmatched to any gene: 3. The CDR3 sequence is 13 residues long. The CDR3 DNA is TGTGCCATCAGCAAGACAGGGGAAGAGACCCAGTACTTC. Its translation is CAISKTGEETQYF.

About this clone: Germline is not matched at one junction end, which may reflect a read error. CDR3 DNA sequence: TGTGCCAGCAGCCCCAAAGGGGAACCTCTCTTC. As protein: CASSPKGEPLF. The rearrangement uses TRBV2 and TRBJ2-1, with a tentative D call TRBD1 (5 bases). The germline V gene has CDR1 SNHLY and CDR2 FYNNEI. This CDR3 comprises 11 residues.

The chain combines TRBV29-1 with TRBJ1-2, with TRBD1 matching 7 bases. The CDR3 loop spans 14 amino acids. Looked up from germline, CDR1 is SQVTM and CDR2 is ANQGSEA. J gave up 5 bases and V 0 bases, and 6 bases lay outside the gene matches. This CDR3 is CSVEDPQGGYGYTF. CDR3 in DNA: TGCAGCGTTGAAGATCCCCAGGGGGGATATGGCTACACCTTC.

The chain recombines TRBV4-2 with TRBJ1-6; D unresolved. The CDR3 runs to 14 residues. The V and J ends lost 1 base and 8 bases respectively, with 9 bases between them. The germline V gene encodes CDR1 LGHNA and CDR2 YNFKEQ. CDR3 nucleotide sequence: TGTGCCAGCAGCCAAGGATCTAGGGATTCACCCCTCCACTTT. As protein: CASSQGSRDSPLHF.

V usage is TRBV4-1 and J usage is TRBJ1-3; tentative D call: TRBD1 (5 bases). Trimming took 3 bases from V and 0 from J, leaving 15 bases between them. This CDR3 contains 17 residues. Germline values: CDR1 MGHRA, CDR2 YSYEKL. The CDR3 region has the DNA TGCGCCAGCAGCCAGGGCTGGGGCCCGATCTCTGGAAACACCATATATTTT. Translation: CASSQGWGPISGNTIYF.

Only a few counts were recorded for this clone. The DNA for the CDR3 is TGTGCCAGCAGCCGAGGGGGTCGCGCTACAGATACGCAGTATTTT. This translates into CASSRGGRATDTQYF. V usage is TRBV6-5 and J usage is TRBJ2-3, with D possibly matching TRBD1 (6 bases). Trimming stripped 6 bases from V and 3 bases from J, with 16 bases between. CDR3 size: 15 residues. Germline CDR1 reads MNHEY; CDR2 reads SVGAGI.

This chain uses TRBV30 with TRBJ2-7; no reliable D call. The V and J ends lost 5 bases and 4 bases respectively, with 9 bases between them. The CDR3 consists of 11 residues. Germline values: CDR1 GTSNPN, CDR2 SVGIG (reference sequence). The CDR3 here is CAWDLGYEQYF. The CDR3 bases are TGTGCCTGGGATTTGGGGTACGAGCAGTACTTC. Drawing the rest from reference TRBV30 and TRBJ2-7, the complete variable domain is SQTIHQWPATLVQPVGSPLSLECTVEGTSNPNLYWYRQAAGRGLQLLFYSVGIGQISSEVPQNLSASRPQDRQFILSSKKLLLSDSGFYLCAWDLGYEQYFGPGTRLTVT.

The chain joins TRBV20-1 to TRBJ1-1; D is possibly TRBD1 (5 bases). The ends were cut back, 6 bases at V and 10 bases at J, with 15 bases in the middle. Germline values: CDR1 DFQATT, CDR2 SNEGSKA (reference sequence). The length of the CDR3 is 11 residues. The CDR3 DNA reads TGCAGTGCGGACCGGGGGGAGGCAGCTTTCTTT. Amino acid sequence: CSADRGEAAFF.

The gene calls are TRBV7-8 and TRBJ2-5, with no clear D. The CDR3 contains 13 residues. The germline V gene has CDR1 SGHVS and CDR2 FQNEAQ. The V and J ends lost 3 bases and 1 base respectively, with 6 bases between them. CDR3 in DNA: TGTGCCAGCAGCTTCTCAATCCAAGAGACCCAGTACTTC. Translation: CASSFSIQETQYF.

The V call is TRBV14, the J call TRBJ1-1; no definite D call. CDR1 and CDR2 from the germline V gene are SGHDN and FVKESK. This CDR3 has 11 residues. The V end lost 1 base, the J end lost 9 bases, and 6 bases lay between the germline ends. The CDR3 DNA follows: TGTGCCAGCAGCCAAGGGGCTCAAGCTTTCTTT. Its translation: CASSQGAQAFF.

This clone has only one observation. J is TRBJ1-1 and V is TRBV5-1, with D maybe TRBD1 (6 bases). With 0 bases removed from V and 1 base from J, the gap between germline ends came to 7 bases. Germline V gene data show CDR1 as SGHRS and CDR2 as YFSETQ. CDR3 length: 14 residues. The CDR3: CASSLEQGNTEAFF. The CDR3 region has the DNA TGCGCCAGCAGCTTGGAACAGGGGAACACTGAAGCTTTCTTT. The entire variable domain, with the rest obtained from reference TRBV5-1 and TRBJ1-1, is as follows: KAGVTQTPRYLIKTRGQQVTLSCSPISGHRSVSWYQQTPGQGLQFLFEYFSETQRNKGNFPGRFSGRQFSNSRSEMNVSTLELGDSALYLCASSLEQGNTEAFFGQGTRLTVV.

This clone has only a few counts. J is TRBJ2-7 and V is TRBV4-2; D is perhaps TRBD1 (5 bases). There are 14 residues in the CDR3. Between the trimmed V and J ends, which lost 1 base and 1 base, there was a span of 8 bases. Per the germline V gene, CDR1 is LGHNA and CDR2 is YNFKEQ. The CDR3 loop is CASSQAGQSYEQYF. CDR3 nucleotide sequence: TGTGCCAGCAGCCAAGCCGGACAATCCTACGAGCAGTACTTC.

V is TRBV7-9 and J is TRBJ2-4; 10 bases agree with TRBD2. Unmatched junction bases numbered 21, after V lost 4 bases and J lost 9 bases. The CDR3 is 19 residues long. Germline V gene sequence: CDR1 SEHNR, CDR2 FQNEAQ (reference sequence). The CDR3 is CASSSSGTSVTSGFGIQYF. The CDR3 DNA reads TGTGCCAGCAGCTCGTCGGGGACTAGCGTCACGTCAGGGTTCGGCATTCAGTACTTC.

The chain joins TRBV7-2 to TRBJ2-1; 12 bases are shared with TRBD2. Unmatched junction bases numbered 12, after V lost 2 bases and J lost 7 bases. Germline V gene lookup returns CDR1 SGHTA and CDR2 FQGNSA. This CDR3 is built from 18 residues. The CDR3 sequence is CASSLRPGLAGPWNEQFF. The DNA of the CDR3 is TGTGCCAGCAGCTTAAGACCGGGACTAGCGGGCCCCTGGAATGAGCAGTTCTTC.

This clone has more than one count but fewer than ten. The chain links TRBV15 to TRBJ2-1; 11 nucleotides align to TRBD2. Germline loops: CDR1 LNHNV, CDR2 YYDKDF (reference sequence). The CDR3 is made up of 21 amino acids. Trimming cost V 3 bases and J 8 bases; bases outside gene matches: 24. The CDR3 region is CATSRMGTGTSGLSLSYEQFF. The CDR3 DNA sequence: TGTGCCACCAGCAGGATGGGGACCGGGACTAGCGGTTTATCCCTTAGCTATGAGCAGTTCTTC.

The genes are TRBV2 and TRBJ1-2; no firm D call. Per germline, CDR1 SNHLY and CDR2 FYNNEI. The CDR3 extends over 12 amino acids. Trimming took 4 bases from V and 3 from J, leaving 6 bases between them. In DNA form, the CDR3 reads TGTGCCAGCAGTGGGACCCACTATGGCTACACCTTC. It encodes CASSGTHYGYTF.